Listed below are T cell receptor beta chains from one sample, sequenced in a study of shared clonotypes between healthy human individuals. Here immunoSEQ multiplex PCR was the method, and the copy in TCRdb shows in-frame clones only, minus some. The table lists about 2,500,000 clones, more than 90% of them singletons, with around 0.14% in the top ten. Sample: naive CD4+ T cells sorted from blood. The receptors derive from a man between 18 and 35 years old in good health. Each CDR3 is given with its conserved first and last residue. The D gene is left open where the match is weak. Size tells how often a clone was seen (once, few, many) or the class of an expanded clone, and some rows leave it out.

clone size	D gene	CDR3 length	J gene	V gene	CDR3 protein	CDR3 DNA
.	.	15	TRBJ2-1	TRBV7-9	CASSLGEVAVNEQFF	TGTGCCAGCAGCTTAGGTGAAGTAGCGGTTAATGAGCAGTTCTTC
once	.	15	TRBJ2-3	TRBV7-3	CASSLSGVGTDTQYF	TGTGCCAGCAGCTTATCTGGGGTGGGCACAGATACGCAGTATTTT
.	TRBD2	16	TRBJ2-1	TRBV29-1	CSGGVAGELSYNEQFF	TGCAGCGGCGGGGTAGCGGGGGAACTCTCCTACAATGAGCAGTTCTTC
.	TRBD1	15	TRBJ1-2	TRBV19	CASSAPGQGAYGYTF	TGTGCCAGTAGCGCACCGGGACAGGGGGCCTATGGCTACACCTTC
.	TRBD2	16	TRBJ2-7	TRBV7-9	CASSLVLGREGYEQYF	TGTGCCAGCAGCTTAGTATTGGGACGGGAGGGCTACGAGCAGTACTTC
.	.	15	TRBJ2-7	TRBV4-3	CASSQVQGDWREQYF	TGCGCCAGCAGCCAAGTCCAGGGAGACTGGCGGGAGCAGTACTTC
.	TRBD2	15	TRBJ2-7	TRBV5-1	CASSNGLAGTYEQYF	TGCGCCAGCAGCAACGGACTAGCGGGTACTTACGAGCAGTACTTC
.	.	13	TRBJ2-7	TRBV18	CASSQTASYEQYF	TGTGCCAGCTCACAGACAGCCTCCTACGAGCAGTACTTC
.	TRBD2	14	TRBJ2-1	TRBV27	CASSLGLAGAEQFF	TGTGCCAGCAGTTTGGGACTAGCGGGAGCTGAGCAGTTCTTC
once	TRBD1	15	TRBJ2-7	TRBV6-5	CASSRLTGGHYEQYF	TGTGCCAGCAGTCGCTTGACAGGGGGTCACTACGAGCAGTACTTC
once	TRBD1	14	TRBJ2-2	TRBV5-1	CASSSGQGTGELFF	TGCGCCAGCAGCTCCGGACAGGGGACCGGGGAGCTGTTTTTT
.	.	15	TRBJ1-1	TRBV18	CASSQISQGGTEAFF	TGTGCCAGCTCACAGATTAGTCAGGGAGGTACAGAAGCTTTCTTT
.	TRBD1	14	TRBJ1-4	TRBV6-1	CASSGQGTNEKLFF	TGTGCCAGCAGTGGACAGGGGACTAATGAAAAACTGTTTTTT
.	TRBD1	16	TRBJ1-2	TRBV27	CASSPGQGLLFYGYTF	TGTGCCAGCAGCCCCGGACAGGGTCTTTTATTTTATGGCTACACCTTC
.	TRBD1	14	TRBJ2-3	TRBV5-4	CASSARTGADTQYF	TGTGCCAGCAGCGCAAGGACAGGGGCAGATACGCAGTATTTT
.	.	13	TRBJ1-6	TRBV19	CASSSGSNSPLHF	TGTGCCAGTAGTTCTGGGAGTAATTCACCCCTCCACTTT
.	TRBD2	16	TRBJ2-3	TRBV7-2	CASSPRTSSRTDTQYF	TGTGCCAGCAGCCCCCGGACTAGCTCGCGCACAGATACGCAGTATTTT